Below, 32 T cell receptor beta chains from the same sample are listed, as sequenced in a study of shared clonotypes between healthy human individuals (TCRdb year 2020). Preparation of the library involved the immunoSEQ multiplex PCR assay. Here the immuneACCESS table is served through TCRdb, limited to in-frame sequences with V and J called. Missing clones are a known gap in these copies; in checked studies unresolved V genes cover under half, and the rest lacks a known reason. The sample table holds over a million clones, of which 96% were seen once. The ten largest clones take up approximately 1.1% of the sample. Sequenced sample: naive CD4+ T cells sorted from blood. The cell subset or site label, read with the paper, signifies: CD45RA+ positively selected. Receptors were obtained from a man younger than 40 in good health.

As regards this clone: At the DNA level, this CDR3 is encoded by other sequences in the same sample as well. The chain has TRBV7-6 and TRBJ1-3; D gene uncertain. Germline V gives CDR1 SGHVS, CDR2 FNYEAQ. The CDR3 extends over 14 amino acids. Trimming took off 3 bases at V and 1 base at J, with 7 bases between the two ends. CDR3: CASSFSDSGNTIYF. The DNA for the CDR3 is TGTGCCAGCAGCTTCTCGGATTCTGGAAACACCATATATTTT.

This clone was seen only a few times. V gene TRBV19 combines with J gene TRBJ1-2; 8 nucleotides match TRBD1. CDR3 length equals 12 residues. J gave up 8 bases and V 5 bases, and 4 bases lay outside the gene matches. Germline CDR1 is LNHDA and CDR2 is SQIVND (reference sequence). The CDR3 spells CASSFAGGGYTF. The CDR3 DNA reads as TGTGCCAGTAGTTTCGCAGGGGGCGGCTACACCTTC.

The V and J genes are TRBV28 and TRBJ2-2, with D uncertain. This CDR3 spans 15 amino acids. V was clipped by 5 bases and J by 4 bases, with 14 bases between them. CDR1 is MDHEN, CDR2 SYDVKM, per germline. Here the CDR3 reads CASSPALGSTGELFF. CDR3 in DNA: TGTGCCAGCAGTCCTGCCCTAGGTAGCACCGGGGAGCTGTTTTTT.

The CDR3 loop reads CASSPGQGSNIQYF. The DNA of the CDR3 is TGTGCCAGCAGTCCCGGACAGGGGTCGAACATTCAGTACTTC. This sequence joins TRBV5-5 and TRBJ2-4; 9 bases fit TRBD1. J was trimmed by 7 bases and V by 5 bases; bases with no gene match: 7. The CDR3 length is 14 residues. Germline lookup yields CDR1 SGHKS and CDR2 YYEKEE (reference sequence).

The gene calls are TRBV28 and TRBJ2-2, with TRBD2 matching over 8 bases. Per the germline V gene, CDR1 is MDHEN and CDR2 is SYDVKM. The CDR3 length is 14 residues. The J segment lost 7 bases and the V segment lost 5 bases, leaving 6 bases of the junction unmatched. In DNA form, the CDR3 reads TGTGCCAGCAGTCCAAGACTAGCGTTCGGGGAGCTGTTTTTT. Its protein product is CASSPRLAFGELFF.

As for this clone: Other DNA sequences of this sample code for an identical CDR3. The chain combines TRBV5-1 with TRBJ2-7; unclear D gene. CDR1 is SGHRS, CDR2 YFSETQ, per germline. This CDR3 region has 11 residues. Trimming pared 4 bases from V and 5 bases from J, leaving 7 bases between. CDR3 amino acids: CASSLRDEQYF. For the CDR3, the DNA is TGCGCCAGCAGCCTGCGCGACGAGCAGTACTTC.

The V and J genes are TRBV19 and TRBJ1-5, with D possibly matching TRBD1 (6 bases). The CDR3 loop spans 15 amino acids. V was trimmed by 2 bases and J by 11 bases, leaving 19 bases between them. The germline gives CDR1 LNHDA, CDR2 SQIVND (reference sequence). The CDR3 DNA sequence: TGTGCCAGTAGTATAAAAGGGGGGAGTTTCACGGCCCAGCATTTT. This gives the protein CASSIKGGSFTAQHF.

The chain is built from TRBV7-9 and TRBJ2-7, with 9 nucleotides matching TRBD2. CDR1 SEHNR and CDR2 FQNEAQ come from the germline V gene (reference sequence). V shed 4 bases, J shed 2 bases, and the junction held 9 bases outside the gene matches. This CDR3 comprises 16 residues. CDR3 in amino acids: CASSSLAGLETYEQYF. For the CDR3, the DNA is TGTGCCAGCAGCTCTCTAGCGGGACTCGAAACCTACGAGCAGTACTTC.

This chain joins TRBV6-5 and TRBJ2-2; D remains unclear. The CDR3 totals 12 residues. In germline, CDR1 is MNHEY, CDR2 SVGAGI. V gave up 6 bases and J gave up 7 bases, with 9 bases separating them. The CDR3: CASSPPLGELFF. The CDR3, as DNA: TGTGCCAGCAGCCCGCCGCTCGGGGAGCTGTTTTTT.

This CDR3 reads CASSPLDKLDTQYF. DNA for the CDR3: TGTGCCAGCTCACCACTAGATAAGCTCGATACGCAGTATTTT. The chain joins TRBV18 to TRBJ2-3, with D uncertain. Trimming removed 1 base at V and 6 bases at J, with 11 bases between. Per the germline V gene, CDR1 is KGHSH and CDR2 is LQKENI. The CDR3 is 14 residues long.

As for this clone: In the same sample, other DNA sequences code for this CDR3. V usage is TRBV19 and J usage is TRBJ2-3, with D tentatively TRBD1 (5 bases). The germline CDR1 and CDR2 sequences are LNHDA and SQIVND (reference sequence). The length of the CDR3 is 14 residues. Trimming stripped 7 bases from V and 3 bases from J, with 14 bases between. The CDR3 spells CASKQGVGTDTQYF. DNA of the CDR3: TGTGCCAGTAAGCAGGGCGTTGGTACAGATACGCAGTATTTT.

The gene calls are TRBV15 and TRBJ2-2; 8 bases are shared with TRBD2. Germline values: CDR1 LNHNV, CDR2 YYDKDF (reference sequence). V lost 8 bases to trimming and J lost 4 bases; unmatched junction nucleotides: 6. The CDR3 is made up of 14 amino acids. The CDR3 loop is CATQAGEFTGELFF. The CDR3, as DNA: TGTGCCACCCAAGCGGGAGAGTTCACCGGGGAGCTGTTTTTT.

This chain links TRBV4-1 with TRBJ1-1; 8 bases agree with TRBD1. Germline assignment: CDR1 MGHRA and CDR2 YSYEKL. After removal of 4 bases from V and 6 bases from J, the junction contained 7 bases not matched to a gene. This CDR3 spans 14 amino acids. CDR3 in amino acids: CASSLGQGEPEAFF. The CDR3 nucleotides read TGCGCCAGCAGCCTCGGACAGGGTGAGCCTGAAGCTTTCTTT.

This chain joins TRBV5-5 and TRBJ2-7, with D possibly TRBD2 on 5 matching bases. Trimming pared 5 bases from V and 0 bases from J, leaving 12 bases between. This CDR3 spans 14 amino acids. Germline assignment: CDR1 SGHKS and CDR2 YYEKEE (reference sequence). The CDR3 spells CASSHGLSSYEQYF. The CDR3 DNA reads TGTGCCAGCAGTCATGGACTGAGCTCCTACGAGCAGTACTTC. Drawing the rest from reference TRBV5-5 and TRBJ2-7, the complete variable domain is DAGVTQSPTHLIKTRGQQVTLRCSPISGHKSVSWYQQVLGQGPQFIFQYYEKEERGRGNFPDRFSARQFPNYSSELNVNALLLGDSALYLCASSHGLSSYEQYFGPGTRLTVT.

As DNA, the CDR3 is TGCGCCAGCAGTGAGTCTTCTGGGCAGCCCCAGCATTTT. Protein product: CASSESSGQPQHF. The gene calls are TRBV10-2 and TRBJ1-5; no firm D call. Germline V gene sequence: CDR1 WSHSY, CDR2 SAAADI. Trimming took off 0 bases at V and 7 bases at J, with 7 bases between the two ends. The CDR3 is made up of 13 amino acids.

The V gene is TRBV11-2, the J gene TRBJ1-2; D is uncertain. The CDR3 totals 15 residues. CDR1 is SGHAT and CDR2 is FQNNGV in the germline V gene. Deletions cut 0 bases from V and 2 bases from J, with 10 bases between. This CDR3 reads CASSLDANKNYGYTF. CDR3 in DNA: TGTGCCAGCAGCTTAGATGCGAATAAGAACTATGGCTACACCTTC.

The chain couples TRBV11-3 to TRBJ2-1; 9 bases map to TRBD2. The germline V gene encodes CDR1 SGHNT and CDR2 YENEEA. This CDR3 is built from 16 residues. J lost 8 bases, V lost 4 bases, and 12 bases had no gene match. The CDR3 sequence is CASSSSVSGSRHEQFF. In DNA form, the CDR3 reads TGTGCCAGCAGCTCATCAGTTAGCGGGAGTCGACATGAGCAGTTCTTC. Full variable domain (outside the CDR3, taken from reference TRBV11-3 and TRBJ2-1): EAGVVQSPRYKIIEKKQPVAFWCNPISGHNTLYWYLQNLGQGPELLIRYENEEAVDDSQLPKDRFSAERLKGVDSTLKIQPAELGDSAVYLCASSSSVSGSRHEQFFGPGTRLTVL.

V gene TRBV9 combines with J gene TRBJ2-7; D is possibly TRBD2 (5 bases). The germline V gene encodes CDR1 SGDLS and CDR2 YYNGEE. CDR3 length equals 16 residues. Trimming took off 0 bases at V and 3 bases at J, with 16 bases between the two ends. DNA of the CDR3: TGTGCCAGCAGCGTAGCCGGACTTGCTTCTTTCTACGAGCAGTACTTC. Translating it yields CASSVAGLASFYEQYF.

This chain joins TRBV10-1 and TRBJ2-3, with TRBD2 identical over 9 bases. J lost 4 bases, V lost 3 bases, and 2 bases had no gene match. The germline CDR1 and CDR2 sequences are WNHNN and SYGVQD (reference sequence). This CDR3 contains 14 residues. The CDR3 loop reads CASSDSGSADTQYF. For the CDR3, the DNA is TGCGCCAGCAGTGATAGCGGGAGCGCAGATACGCAGTATTTT.

Only one count was recorded for this clone. This chain connects TRBV11-2 to TRBJ2-7; TRBD2 matches at 8 bases. J was trimmed by 6 bases and V by 5 bases; bases with no gene match: 3. The V gene's germline CDR1 is SGHAT and CDR2 FQNNGV. This CDR3 is built from 12 residues. The chain's CDR3 is CASSTGGFEQYF. The CDR3 bases are TGTGCCAGCAGCACGGGAGGGTTCGAGCAGTACTTC.

The chain is built from TRBV27 and TRBJ2-7; tentative D call: TRBD1 (8 bases). This CDR3 is built from 16 residues. Trimming pared 5 bases from V and 7 bases from J, leaving 24 bases between. CDR1 and CDR2 from the germline V gene are MNHEY and SMNVEV (reference sequence). Written as DNA, the CDR3 is TGTGCCAGCAGTCCCTTAACAGGGGGAGGGCCGCGTGAGCAGTACTTC. It is translated as CASSPLTGGGPREQYF.

The chain is built from TRBV28 and TRBJ2-5; D may be TRBD1 (6 bases). The CDR3 consists of 14 residues. Germline lookup yields CDR1 MDHEN and CDR2 SYDVKM. V was shortened by 1 base and J by 2 bases, with 8 bases between the two germline ends. In nucleotides, the CDR3 is TGTGCCAGCAGTTTATTAGGACAGCAAGAGACCCAGTACTTC. Translated: CASSLLGQQETQYF.

The rearrangement links TRBV5-4 to TRBJ2-3; 11 bases line up with TRBD2. This CDR3 contains 18 residues. Germline V gene data show CDR1 as SGHNT and CDR2 as YYREEE (reference sequence). The trim removed 1 base at V and 0 bases at J, leaving 7 bases unmatched. CDR3 sequence reads: CASSLSLAGGPSTDTQYF. The CDR3 region has the DNA TGTGCCAGCAGCTTGTCGCTAGCGGGAGGCCCTAGCACAGATACGCAGTATTTT.

The genes are TRBV2 and TRBJ2-2; D unresolved. This CDR3 spans 12 amino acids. CDR1 and CDR2 from the germline V gene are SNHLY and FYNNEI. The V gene lost 3 bases and the J gene lost 8 bases, with 7 bases spanning the gap. For the CDR3, the DNA is TGTGCCAGCAGTGACCACGGGGGGGAGCTGTTTTTT. Translated: CASSDHGGELFF.

The gene calls are TRBV21-1 and TRBJ2-5; whether TRBD2, the table's D call, matches the DNA was not checked. TRBV21-1 is labeled a pseudogene. This CDR3 is built from 16 residues. The DNA of the CDR3 is TGTGCCAGCAGCTCTCCTGGGACTAGCGGGATCCCTCCCCAGTACTTC. This encodes CASSSPGTSGIPPQYF.

The chain has TRBV28 and TRBJ2-1; 10 bases agree with TRBD2. This CDR3 spans 14 amino acids. The J segment lost 3 bases and the V segment lost 6 bases, leaving 2 bases of the junction unmatched. The germline gives CDR1 MDHEN, CDR2 SYDVKM. The chain's CDR3 is CASRTSGFYNEQFF. CDR3 nucleotide sequence: TGTGCCAGCAGGACTAGCGGGTTCTACAATGAGCAGTTCTTC.

This clone was recorded a few times. V and J are TRBV28 and TRBJ2-5, with TRBD1 matching over 8 bases. CDR3 size: 15 residues. V was pared by 5 bases and J by 9 bases, with 14 bases of the junction left unmatched. Germline CDR1 MDHEN, CDR2 SYDVKM. The DNA for the CDR3 is TGTGCCAGCAGTCCGCCGACAGGGGTACCCGGGGCCCAGTACTTC. It codes for CASSPPTGVPGAQYF.

In the case of this clone: The same CDR3 arises from other DNA sequences in this sample as well. The CDR3 reads CASSNINQPQHF. The CDR3 DNA follows: TGTGCCAGCAGTAACATCAATCAGCCCCAGCATTTT. The chain has TRBV27 and TRBJ1-5; D is ambiguous. In germline, CDR1 is MNHEY, CDR2 SMNVEV (reference sequence). The V end lost 5 bases, the J end lost 3 bases, and 5 bases lay between the germline ends. The CDR3 length is 12 residues.

The chain is built from TRBV4-3 and TRBJ2-1, with TRBD1 as a possible D gene (6 bases). Germline V gene sequence: CDR1 LGHNA, CDR2 YSLEER. Trimming removed 3 bases at V and 4 bases at J, with 13 bases between. CDR3 length: 15 amino acids. CDR3 protein: CASSHTGFQYNEQFF. The CDR3 DNA reads TGCGCCAGCAGCCATACAGGGTTTCAGTACAATGAGCAGTTCTTC.

This clone was detected only once. The chain links TRBV6-5 to TRBJ2-7; no firm D call. The CDR3 contains 13 residues. CDR1 is MNHEY, CDR2 SVGAGI, per germline. V gave up 6 bases and J gave up 0 bases, with 9 bases separating them. The CDR3 spells CASRSPGSYEQYF. The CDR3 nucleotides read TGTGCCAGCAGGTCCCCCGGCTCCTACGAGCAGTACTTC.

The chain combines TRBV7-9 with TRBJ1-5, with no clear D. The V end was cut by 0 bases, the J end by 5 bases, with 8 bases between. CDR1 and CDR2 (germline): SEHNR, FQNEAQ (reference sequence). The CDR3 length is 14 residues. The CDR3 region is CASSLASWDQPQHF. Here the CDR3 DNA reads TGTGCCAGCAGCTTAGCATCTTGGGATCAGCCCCAGCATTTT.

The chain links TRBV18 to TRBJ1-1; D is unclear. With 3 bases removed from V and 11 bases from J, the gap between germline ends came to 16 bases. This CDR3 is built from 13 residues. CDR1 is KGHSH and CDR2 is LQKENI in the germline V gene. CDR3 DNA sequence: TGTGCCAGCTCACCCCCTGGAGGATTTTGGGCTTTCTTT. Translation: CASSPPGGFWAFF.